The clone carrying this T cell receptor (beta chain) was counted many times. In TCRdb, the 5' RACE reads were re-called with MiXCR into one record per CDR3 protein. Of roughly 250,000 distinct CDR3 sequences listed, over 9.5% are singletons. This record belongs to a study of CD8 T cells in ankylosing spondylitis. The CDR3 is 14 amino acids. The J segment lost 8 bases and the V segment lost 6 bases, leaving 10 bases of the junction unmatched. Germline lookup yields CDR1 DFQATT and CDR2 SNEGSKA (reference sequence). The clonotype was recovered from a male donor with ankylosing spondylitis or in good health (not recorded which). This rearrangement joins TRBV20-1 to TRBJ1-2, with 12 bases identical to TRBD1. Sequenced material: blood, either unsorted or a sorted T cell fraction (not recorded which). The CDR3 DNA is TGCAGTGCCCATGGGACAGGGGGCCAATTAGGCTACACCTTC. Protein sequence: CSAHGTGGQLGYTF.